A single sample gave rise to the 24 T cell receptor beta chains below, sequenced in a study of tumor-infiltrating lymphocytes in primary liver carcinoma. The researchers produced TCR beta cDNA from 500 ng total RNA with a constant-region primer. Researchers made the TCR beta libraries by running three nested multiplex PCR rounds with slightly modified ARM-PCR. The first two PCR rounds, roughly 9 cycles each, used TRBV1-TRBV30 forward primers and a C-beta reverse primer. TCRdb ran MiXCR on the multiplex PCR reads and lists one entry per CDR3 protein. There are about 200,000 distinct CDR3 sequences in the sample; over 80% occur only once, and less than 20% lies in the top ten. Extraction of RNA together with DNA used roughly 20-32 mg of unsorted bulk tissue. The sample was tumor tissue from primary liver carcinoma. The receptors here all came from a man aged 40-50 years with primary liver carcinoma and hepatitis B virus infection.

The chain's CDR3 is CASRQLVETQYF. The CDR3 nucleotides read TGTGCCAGCAGACAGCTGGTGGAGACCCAGTACTTC. This sequence joins TRBV11-1 and TRBJ2-5, with D unresolved. Germline CDR1 is SGHAT and CDR2 is FQDESV (reference sequence). Trimming shortened V by 6 bases and J by 5 bases, and 10 bases separated the two germline ends. CDR3 length: 12 residues.

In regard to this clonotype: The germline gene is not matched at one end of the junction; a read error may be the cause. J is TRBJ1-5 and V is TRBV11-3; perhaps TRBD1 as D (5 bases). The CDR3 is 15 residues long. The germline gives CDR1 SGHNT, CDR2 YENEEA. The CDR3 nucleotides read TGTGCCAGCACCTTAAATCCGGGGGTGGCTCAGCCCCAGCATTTT. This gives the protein CASTLNPGVAQPQHF.

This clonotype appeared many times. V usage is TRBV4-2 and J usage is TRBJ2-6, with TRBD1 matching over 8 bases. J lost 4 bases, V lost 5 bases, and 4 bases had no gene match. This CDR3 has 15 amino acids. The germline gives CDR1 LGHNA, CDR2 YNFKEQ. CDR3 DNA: TGTGCCAGCAGCTCCCAGGGGGCCGGGGCCAACGTCCTGACTTTC. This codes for CASSSQGAGANVLTF.

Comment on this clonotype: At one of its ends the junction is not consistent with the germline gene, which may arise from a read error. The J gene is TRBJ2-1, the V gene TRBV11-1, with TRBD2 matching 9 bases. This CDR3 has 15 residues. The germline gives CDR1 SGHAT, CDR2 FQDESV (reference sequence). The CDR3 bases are TGTGTCAGCAGTTCGACCGGGCGGGGGGGCAATGAGCAGTTCTTC. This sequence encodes CVSSSTGRGGNEQFF.

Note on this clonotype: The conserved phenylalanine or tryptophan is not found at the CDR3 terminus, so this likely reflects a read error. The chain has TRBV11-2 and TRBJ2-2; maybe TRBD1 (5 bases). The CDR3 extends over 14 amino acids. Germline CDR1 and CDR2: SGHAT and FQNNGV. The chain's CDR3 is CASSTDSDTGELFI. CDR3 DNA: TGTGCCAGTAGCACAGACTCGGACACCGGAGAGCTGTTTATT.

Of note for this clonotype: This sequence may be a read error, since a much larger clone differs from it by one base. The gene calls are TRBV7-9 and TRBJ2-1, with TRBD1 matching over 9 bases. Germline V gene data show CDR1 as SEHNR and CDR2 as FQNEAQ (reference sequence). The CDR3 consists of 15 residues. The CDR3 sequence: CASSSDRGSINDQFF. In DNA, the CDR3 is TGTGCCAGCAGCTCGGACAGGGGTAGTATAAATGATCAGTTCTTC.

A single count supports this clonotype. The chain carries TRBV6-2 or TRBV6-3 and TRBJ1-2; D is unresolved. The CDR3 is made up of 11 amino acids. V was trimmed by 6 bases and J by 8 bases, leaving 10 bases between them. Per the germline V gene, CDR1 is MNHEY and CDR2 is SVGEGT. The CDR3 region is CASRYGGGYTF. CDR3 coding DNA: TGTGCCAGCAGGTACGGAGGCGGCTACACCTTC.

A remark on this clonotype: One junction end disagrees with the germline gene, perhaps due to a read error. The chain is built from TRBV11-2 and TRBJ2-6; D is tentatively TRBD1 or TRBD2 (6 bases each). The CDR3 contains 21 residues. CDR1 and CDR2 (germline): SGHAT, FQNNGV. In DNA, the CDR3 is TGTGCCAGCAGCAAGGGGGGAGATAGGGGCGTTCCCCTCTCTGGGGTCAACGTCCTGACCTTC. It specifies CASSKGGDRGVPLSGVNVLTF.

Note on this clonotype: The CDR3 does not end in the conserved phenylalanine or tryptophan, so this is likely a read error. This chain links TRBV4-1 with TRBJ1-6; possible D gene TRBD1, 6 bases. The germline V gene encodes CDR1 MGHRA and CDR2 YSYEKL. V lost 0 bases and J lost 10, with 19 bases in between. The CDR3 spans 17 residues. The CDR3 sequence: CASSQDRGQGRGSPLHI. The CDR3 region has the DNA TGCGCCAGCAGCCAAGACCGGGGACAAGGGCGTGGGTCACCCCTCCACATT.

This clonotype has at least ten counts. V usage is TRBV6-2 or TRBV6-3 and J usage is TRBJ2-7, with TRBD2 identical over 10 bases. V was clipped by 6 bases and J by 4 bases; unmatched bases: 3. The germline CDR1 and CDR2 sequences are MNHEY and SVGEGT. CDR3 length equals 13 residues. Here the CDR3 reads CASRPSGRYEQYF. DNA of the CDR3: TGTGCCAGCAGGCCTAGCGGGAGATACGAGCAGTACTTC.

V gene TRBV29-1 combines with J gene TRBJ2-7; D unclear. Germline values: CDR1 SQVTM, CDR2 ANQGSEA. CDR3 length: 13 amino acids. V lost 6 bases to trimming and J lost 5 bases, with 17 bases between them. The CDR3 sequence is CSVDIGYIDEQYF. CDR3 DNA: TGCAGCGTCGACATAGGGTATATTGACGAGCAGTACTTC.

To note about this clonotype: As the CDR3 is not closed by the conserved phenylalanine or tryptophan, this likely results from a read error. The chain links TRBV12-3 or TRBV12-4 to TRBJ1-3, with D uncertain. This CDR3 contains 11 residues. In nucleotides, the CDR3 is TGTGCCGGCAGTACTACAAACACCATATATTCT. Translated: CAGSTTNTIYS.

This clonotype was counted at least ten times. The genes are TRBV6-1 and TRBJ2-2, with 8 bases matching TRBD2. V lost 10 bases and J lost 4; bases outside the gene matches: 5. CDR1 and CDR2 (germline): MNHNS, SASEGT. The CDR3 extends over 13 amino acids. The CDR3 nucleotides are TGTGCCACCCAGCGGGGGTTCACCGGGGAGCTGTTTTTT. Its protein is CATQRGFTGELFF.

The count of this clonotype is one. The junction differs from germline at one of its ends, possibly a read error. The CDR3 DNA sequence: TGTGCCAACAGTGACGGGACTCCTCTGGGCATTCAGTACTTC. Protein product: CANSDGTPLGIQYF. V and J are TRBV6-1 and TRBJ2-4; the D gene is possibly TRBD2 (6 bases). The CDR3 extends over 14 amino acids. Germline V gene lookup returns CDR1 MNHNS and CDR2 SASEGT.

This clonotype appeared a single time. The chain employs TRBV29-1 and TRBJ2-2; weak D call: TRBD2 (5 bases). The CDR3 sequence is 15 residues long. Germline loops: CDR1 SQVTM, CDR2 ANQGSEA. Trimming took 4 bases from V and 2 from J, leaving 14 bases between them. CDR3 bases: TGCAGCGTTGGGAATAGCGAGGCTAACACCGGGGAGCTGTTTTTT. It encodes CSVGNSEANTGELFF.

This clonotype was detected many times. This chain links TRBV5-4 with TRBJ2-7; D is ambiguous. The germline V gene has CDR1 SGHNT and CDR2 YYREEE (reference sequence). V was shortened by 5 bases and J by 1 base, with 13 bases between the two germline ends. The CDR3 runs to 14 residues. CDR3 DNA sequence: TGTGCCAGCAGTTACTGGGGTGAGTCCTACGAGCAGTACTTC. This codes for CASSYWGESYEQYF.

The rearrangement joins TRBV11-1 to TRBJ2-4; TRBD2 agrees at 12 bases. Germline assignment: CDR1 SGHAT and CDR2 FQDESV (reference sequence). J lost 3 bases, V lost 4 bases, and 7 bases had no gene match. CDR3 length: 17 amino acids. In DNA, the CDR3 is TGTGCCAGCAGCTGTTCCTGGACTAGCGGGATCAAAAACATTCAGTACTTC. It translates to CASSCSWTSGIKNIQYF. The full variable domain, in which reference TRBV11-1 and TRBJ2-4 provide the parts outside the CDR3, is EAEVAQSPRYKITEKSQAVAFWCDPISGHATLYWYRQILGQGPELLVQFQDESVVDDSQLPKDRFSAERLKGVDSTLKIQPAELGDSAMYLCASSCSWTSGIKNIQYFGAGTRLSVL.

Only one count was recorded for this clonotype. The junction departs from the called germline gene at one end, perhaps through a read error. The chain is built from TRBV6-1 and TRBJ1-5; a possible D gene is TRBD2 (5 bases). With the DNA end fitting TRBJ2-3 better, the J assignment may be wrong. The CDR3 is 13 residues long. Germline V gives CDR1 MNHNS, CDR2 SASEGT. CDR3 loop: CTSSGELYQPQYF. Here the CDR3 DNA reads TGTACCAGCAGTGGGGAGCTCTATCAGCCGCAGTATTTT.

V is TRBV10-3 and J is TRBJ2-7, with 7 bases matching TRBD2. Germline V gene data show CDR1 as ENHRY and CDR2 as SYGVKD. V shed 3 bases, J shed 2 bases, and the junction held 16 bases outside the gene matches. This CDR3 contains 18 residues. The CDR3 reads CAISDPSLREVRAYEQYF. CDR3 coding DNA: TGTGCCATCAGTGACCCATCCCTCCGGGAGGTTAGGGCCTACGAGCAGTACTTC.

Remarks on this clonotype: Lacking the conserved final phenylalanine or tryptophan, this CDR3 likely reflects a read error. The chain's CDR3 is CASTHTGGSSSLHY. The CDR3 bases are TGTGCCAGCACCCACACAGGGGGAAGTTCATCCCTCCACTAT. V gene TRBV6-6 combines with J gene TRBJ1-6; 8 positions match TRBD1. The CDR3 sequence is 14 residues long. Germline V gene sequence: CDR1 MNHNY, CDR2 SVGAGI (reference sequence).

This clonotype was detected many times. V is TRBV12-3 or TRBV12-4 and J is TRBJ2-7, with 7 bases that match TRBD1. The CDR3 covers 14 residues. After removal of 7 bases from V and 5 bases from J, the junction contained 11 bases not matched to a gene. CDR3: CASTPGTEEHEQYF. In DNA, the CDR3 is TGTGCCAGCACCCCCGGGACAGAAGAACACGAGCAGTACTTC.

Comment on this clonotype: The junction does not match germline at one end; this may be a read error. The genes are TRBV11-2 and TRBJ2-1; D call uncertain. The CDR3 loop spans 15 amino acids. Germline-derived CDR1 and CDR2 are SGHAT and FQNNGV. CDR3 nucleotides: TGTGCCAGCAACTTTAGTGGGCCACTCGACAATGAGCAGATCTTC. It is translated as CASNFSGPLDNEQIF.

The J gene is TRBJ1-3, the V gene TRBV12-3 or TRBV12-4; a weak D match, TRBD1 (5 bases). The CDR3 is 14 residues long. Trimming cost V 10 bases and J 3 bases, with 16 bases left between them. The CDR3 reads CAISSRQLGNTIYF. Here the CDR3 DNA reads TGTGCCATTAGTTCGAGACAGCTTGGAAACACCATATATTTT.

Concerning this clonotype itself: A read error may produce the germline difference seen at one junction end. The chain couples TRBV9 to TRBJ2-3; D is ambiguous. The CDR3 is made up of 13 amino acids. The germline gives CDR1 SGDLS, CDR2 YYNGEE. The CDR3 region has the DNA TGTGCCAGCAGCGTCACCTTGGAAGATACGCAATATTTT. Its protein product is CASSVTLEDTQYF.